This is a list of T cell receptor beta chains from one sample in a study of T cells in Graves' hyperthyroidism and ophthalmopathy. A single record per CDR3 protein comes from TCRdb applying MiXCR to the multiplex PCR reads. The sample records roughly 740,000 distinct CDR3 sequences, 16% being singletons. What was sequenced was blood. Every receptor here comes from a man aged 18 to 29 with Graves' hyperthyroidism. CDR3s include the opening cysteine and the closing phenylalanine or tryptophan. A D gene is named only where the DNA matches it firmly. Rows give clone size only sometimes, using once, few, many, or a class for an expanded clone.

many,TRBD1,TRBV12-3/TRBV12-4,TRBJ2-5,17,CASSLRGQRPLQETQYF,TGTGCCAGCAGTTTAAGGGGACAGCGGCCCCTCCAAGAGACCCAGTACTTC
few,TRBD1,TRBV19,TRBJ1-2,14,CASRLDRGRRGYTF,TGTGCCAGTAGACTCGACAGGGGGCGGCGGGGCTACACCTTC
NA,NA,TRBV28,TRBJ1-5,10,CASGDQPQHF,TGTGCCAGCGGAGATCAGCCCCAGCATTTT
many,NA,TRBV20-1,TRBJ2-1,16,CSARDAGTSSYNEQFF,TGCAGTGCTAGAGACGCCGGGACGTCAAGTTACAATGAGCAGTTCTTC
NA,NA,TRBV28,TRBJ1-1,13,CASNPGTNLEAFF,TGTGCCAGCAACCCTGGGACGAACCTAGAAGCTTTCTTT
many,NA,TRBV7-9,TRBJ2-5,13,CASSLVGLETQYF,TGTGCCAGCAGCTTAGTCGGGTTGGAGACCCAGTACTTC
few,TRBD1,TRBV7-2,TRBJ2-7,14,CASSYRQGANEQYF,TGTGCCAGCAGTTATAGGCAGGGGGCAAACGAGCAGTACTTC
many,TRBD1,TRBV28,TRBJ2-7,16,CASSWRDRGNYYEQYF,TGTGCCAGCAGTTGGCGAGACAGGGGGAACTACTACGAGCAGTACTTC
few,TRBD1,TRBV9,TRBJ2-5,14,CASSGQGAQETQYF,TGTGCCAGCAGCGGACAGGGGGCCCAAGAGACCCAGTACTTC
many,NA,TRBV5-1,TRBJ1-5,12,CASSLGPRPQHF,TGCGCCAGCAGCTTGGGTCCAAGGCCCCAGCATTTT
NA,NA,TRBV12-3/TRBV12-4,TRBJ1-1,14,CASSFSAGHTEAFF,TGTGCCAGCAGTTTTTCGGCAGGACACACTGAAGCTTTCTTT
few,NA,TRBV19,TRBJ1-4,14,CASTAWATNEKLFF,TGTGCCAGTACCGCCTGGGCAACTAATGAAAAACTGTTTTTT
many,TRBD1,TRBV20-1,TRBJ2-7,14,CSARVWTGHYEQYF,TGCAGTGCTAGAGTTTGGACAGGGCACTACGAGCAGTACTTC
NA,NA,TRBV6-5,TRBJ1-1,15,CASGYSLTDNTEAFF,TGTGCCAGCGGTTACTCTTTGACGGACAACACTGAAGCTTTCTTT
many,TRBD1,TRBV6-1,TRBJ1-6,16,CASSDGTVLWNSPLHF,TGTGCCAGCAGCGACGGGACAGTCTTGTGGAATTCACCCCTCCACTTT
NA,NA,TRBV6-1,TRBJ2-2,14,CASSPVQNTGELFF,TGTGCCAGCAGCCCCGTGCAGAACACCGGGGAGCTGTTTTTT
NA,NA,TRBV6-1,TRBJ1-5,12,CASSAWMGGQHF,TGTGCCAGCAGTGCCTGGATGGGCGGCCAGCATTTT
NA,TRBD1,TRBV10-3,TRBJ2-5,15,CAIGRDRGFEETQYF,TGTGCCATCGGCAGGGACAGGGGGTTTGAAGAGACCCAGTACTTC
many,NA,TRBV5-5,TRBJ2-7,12,CASSHSGYEQYF,TGTGCCAGCTCCCACTCTGGCTACGAGCAGTACTTC
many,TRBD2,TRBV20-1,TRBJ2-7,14,CSARESSGIGEQYF,TGCAGTGCTAGAGAGTCTAGCGGGATAGGCGAGCAGTACTTC